One and the same sample provided the 12 T cell receptor beta chains below, sequenced in a study of CD8+ T cells in alopecia areata. Extraction of RNA preceded its reverse transcription into cDNA, which served as the sequencing template. Repertoires were generated with immunoSEQ multiplex PCR, while TCRdb's copy carries only in-frame clones and drops some. The table includes fewer than 200,000 clones, about 60% detected once. This specimen was CD4+ T cells sorted from blood, taken at week 0. The source of these receptors is a human donor with alopecia areata.

The genes are TRBV18 and TRBJ1-6, with D maybe TRBD1 (5 bases). This CDR3 spans 15 amino acids. In germline, CDR1 is KGHSH, CDR2 LQKENI. Trimming stripped 3 bases from V and 8 bases from J, with 14 bases between. The CDR3 is CASSPLGVNDSPLHF. CDR3 DNA sequence: TGTGCCAGCTCACCGTTAGGGGTTAACGATTCACCCCTCCACTTT.

This clone was counted ten times or more. V and J are TRBV19 and TRBJ2-1; 10 bases map to TRBD2. Per germline, CDR1 LNHDA and CDR2 SQIVND (reference sequence). The junction had 5 bases not matched to a gene; V was cut back by 1 base and J by 8 bases. The CDR3 sequence is 15 residues long. The CDR3 is CASSIGQAGGHEQFF. The CDR3 DNA reads TGTGCCAGTAGTATAGGTCAAGCGGGGGGGCATGAGCAGTTCTTC. Using reference TRBV19 and TRBJ2-1 for the parts outside the CDR3, the full variable domain is DGGITQSPKYLFRKEGQNVTLSCEQNLNHDAMYWYRQDPGQGLRLIYYSQIVNDFQKGDIAEGYSVSREKKESFPLTVTSAQKNPTAFYLCASSIGQAGGHEQFFGPGTRLTVL.

The chain employs TRBV30 and TRBJ2-5; D might be TRBD1 (6 bases). This CDR3 comprises 14 residues. Germline V gene lookup returns CDR1 GTSNPN and CDR2 SVGIG (reference sequence). The V end was cut by 5 bases, the J end by 4 bases, with 17 bases between. CDR3 DNA: TGTGCCTGGCACAGGGACGGGATCGTAGAGACCCAGTACTTC. Translated: CAWHRDGIVETQYF. The full variable domain, rest sourced from reference TRBV30 and TRBJ2-5, is SQTIHQWPATLVQPVGSPLSLECTVEGTSNPNLYWYRQAAGRGLQLLFYSVGIGQISSEVPQNLSASRPQDRQFILSSKKLLLSDSGFYLCAWHRDGIVETQYFGPGTRLLVL.

The V and J genes are TRBV14 and TRBJ2-6; D uncertain. Per the germline V gene, CDR1 is SGHDN and CDR2 is FVKESK. The CDR3 runs to 19 residues. V shed 5 bases and J shed 0 bases, with 20 bases lying between them. CDR3: CASSNDLTDASSGANVLTF. CDR3 DNA: TGTGCCAGCAGCAACGACCTCACAGACGCCAGCTCTGGGGCCAACGTCCTGACTTTC. The entire variable domain, with the rest obtained from reference TRBV14 and TRBJ2-6, is as follows: EAGVTQFPSHSVIEKGQTVTLRCDPISGHDNLYWYRRVMGKEIKFLLHFVKESKQDESGMPNNRFLAERTGGTYSTLKVQPAELEDSGVYFCASSNDLTDASSGANVLTFGAGSRLTVL.

The chain couples TRBV9 to TRBJ1-1, with 8 positions matching TRBD1. The germline V gene encodes CDR1 SGDLS and CDR2 YYNGEE. This CDR3 has 15 residues. The trim removed 7 bases at V and 4 bases at J, leaving 12 bases unmatched. DNA of the CDR3: TGTGCCAGCGGTAGGACAGGGTCGATTGTCACTGAAGCTTTCTTT. Its translation: CASGRTGSIVTEAFF.

The V and J genes are TRBV11-2 and TRBJ2-1; TRBD2 might be the D (5 bases). The CDR3 runs to 15 residues. The V gene's germline CDR1 is SGHAT and CDR2 FQNNGV. Deletions cut 0 bases from V and 5 bases from J, with 11 bases between. The CDR3 sequence: CASSLDRGNHNEQFF. The CDR3 DNA follows: TGTGCCAGCAGCTTAGACCGGGGTAATCACAATGAGCAGTTCTTC.

This clone was counted a few times. The chain recombines TRBV6-6 with TRBJ1-1, with D perhaps matching TRBD1 (5 bases). Germline V gives CDR1 MNHNY, CDR2 SVGAGI (reference sequence). The germline V and J ends were trimmed by 2 bases and 1 base, with 5 bases remaining between them. The CDR3 sequence is 13 residues long. In DNA, the CDR3 is TGTGCCAGCAGTTACACAGGGAACACTGAAGCTTTCTTT. Translation: CASSYTGNTEAFF.

The chain has TRBV27 and TRBJ2-7, with TRBD1 identical over 8 bases. Germline CDR1 and CDR2: MNHEY and SMNVEV (reference sequence). This CDR3 has 17 residues. V lost 6 bases to trimming and J lost 1 base; unmatched junction nucleotides: 14. The CDR3 nucleotides are TGTGCCAGCAGCCTAGGACAGGGATTATCACTATCCTACGAGCAGTACTTC. Translated, it gives CASSLGQGLSLSYEQYF.

A single count supports this clone. This sample includes further DNA sequences coding for the same CDR3. Written as DNA, the CDR3 is TGTGCCAGCAGCGCAGACAGGGTCTACGAGCAGTACTTC. This codes for CASSADRVYEQYF. The rearrangement uses TRBV2 and TRBJ2-7, with 7 bases lining up with TRBD1. The CDR3 has 13 amino acids. Germline lookup yields CDR1 SNHLY and CDR2 FYNNEI. The ends lost 6 bases at V and 3 bases at J; junction bases unmatched: 5. Using reference TRBV2 and TRBJ2-7 for the parts outside the CDR3, the full variable domain is EPEVTQTPSHQVTQMGQEVILRCVPISNHLYFYWYRQILGQKVEFLVSFYNNEISEKSEIFDDQFSVERPDGSNFTLKIRSTKLEDSAMYFCASSADRVYEQYFGPGTRLTVT.

The chain recombines TRBV9 with TRBJ1-1; 7 bases line up with TRBD1. The CDR3 has 15 amino acids. Germline V CDR1 and CDR2: SGDLS, YYNGEE. After removal of 0 bases from V and 0 bases from J, the junction contained 2 bases not matched to a gene. The DNA for the CDR3 is TGTGCCAGCAGCGTAGGGACAGGCCTGAACACTGAAGCTTTCTTT. It codes for CASSVGTGLNTEAFF.

This clone was counted a single time. The rearrangement links TRBV20-1 to TRBJ1-2, with D unclear. Germline lookup yields CDR1 DFQATT and CDR2 SNEGSKA (reference sequence). The CDR3 length is 11 residues. Trimming pared 6 bases from V and 4 bases from J, leaving 9 bases between. CDR3 protein: CSATTSYGYTF. Written as DNA, the CDR3 is TGCAGTGCCACGACAAGCTATGGCTACACCTTC.

This chain uses TRBV7-9 with TRBJ1-1; 8 positions match TRBD1. The CDR3 runs to 16 residues. Trimming removed 4 bases from V and 1 base from J; junction bases left unmatched: 8. From germline, CDR1 is SEHNR and CDR2 FQNEAQ (reference sequence). CDR3 protein: CASSSFRGPRNTEAFF. The DNA of the CDR3 is TGTGCCAGCAGCTCATTCAGGGGGCCTAGGAACACTGAAGCTTTCTTT.